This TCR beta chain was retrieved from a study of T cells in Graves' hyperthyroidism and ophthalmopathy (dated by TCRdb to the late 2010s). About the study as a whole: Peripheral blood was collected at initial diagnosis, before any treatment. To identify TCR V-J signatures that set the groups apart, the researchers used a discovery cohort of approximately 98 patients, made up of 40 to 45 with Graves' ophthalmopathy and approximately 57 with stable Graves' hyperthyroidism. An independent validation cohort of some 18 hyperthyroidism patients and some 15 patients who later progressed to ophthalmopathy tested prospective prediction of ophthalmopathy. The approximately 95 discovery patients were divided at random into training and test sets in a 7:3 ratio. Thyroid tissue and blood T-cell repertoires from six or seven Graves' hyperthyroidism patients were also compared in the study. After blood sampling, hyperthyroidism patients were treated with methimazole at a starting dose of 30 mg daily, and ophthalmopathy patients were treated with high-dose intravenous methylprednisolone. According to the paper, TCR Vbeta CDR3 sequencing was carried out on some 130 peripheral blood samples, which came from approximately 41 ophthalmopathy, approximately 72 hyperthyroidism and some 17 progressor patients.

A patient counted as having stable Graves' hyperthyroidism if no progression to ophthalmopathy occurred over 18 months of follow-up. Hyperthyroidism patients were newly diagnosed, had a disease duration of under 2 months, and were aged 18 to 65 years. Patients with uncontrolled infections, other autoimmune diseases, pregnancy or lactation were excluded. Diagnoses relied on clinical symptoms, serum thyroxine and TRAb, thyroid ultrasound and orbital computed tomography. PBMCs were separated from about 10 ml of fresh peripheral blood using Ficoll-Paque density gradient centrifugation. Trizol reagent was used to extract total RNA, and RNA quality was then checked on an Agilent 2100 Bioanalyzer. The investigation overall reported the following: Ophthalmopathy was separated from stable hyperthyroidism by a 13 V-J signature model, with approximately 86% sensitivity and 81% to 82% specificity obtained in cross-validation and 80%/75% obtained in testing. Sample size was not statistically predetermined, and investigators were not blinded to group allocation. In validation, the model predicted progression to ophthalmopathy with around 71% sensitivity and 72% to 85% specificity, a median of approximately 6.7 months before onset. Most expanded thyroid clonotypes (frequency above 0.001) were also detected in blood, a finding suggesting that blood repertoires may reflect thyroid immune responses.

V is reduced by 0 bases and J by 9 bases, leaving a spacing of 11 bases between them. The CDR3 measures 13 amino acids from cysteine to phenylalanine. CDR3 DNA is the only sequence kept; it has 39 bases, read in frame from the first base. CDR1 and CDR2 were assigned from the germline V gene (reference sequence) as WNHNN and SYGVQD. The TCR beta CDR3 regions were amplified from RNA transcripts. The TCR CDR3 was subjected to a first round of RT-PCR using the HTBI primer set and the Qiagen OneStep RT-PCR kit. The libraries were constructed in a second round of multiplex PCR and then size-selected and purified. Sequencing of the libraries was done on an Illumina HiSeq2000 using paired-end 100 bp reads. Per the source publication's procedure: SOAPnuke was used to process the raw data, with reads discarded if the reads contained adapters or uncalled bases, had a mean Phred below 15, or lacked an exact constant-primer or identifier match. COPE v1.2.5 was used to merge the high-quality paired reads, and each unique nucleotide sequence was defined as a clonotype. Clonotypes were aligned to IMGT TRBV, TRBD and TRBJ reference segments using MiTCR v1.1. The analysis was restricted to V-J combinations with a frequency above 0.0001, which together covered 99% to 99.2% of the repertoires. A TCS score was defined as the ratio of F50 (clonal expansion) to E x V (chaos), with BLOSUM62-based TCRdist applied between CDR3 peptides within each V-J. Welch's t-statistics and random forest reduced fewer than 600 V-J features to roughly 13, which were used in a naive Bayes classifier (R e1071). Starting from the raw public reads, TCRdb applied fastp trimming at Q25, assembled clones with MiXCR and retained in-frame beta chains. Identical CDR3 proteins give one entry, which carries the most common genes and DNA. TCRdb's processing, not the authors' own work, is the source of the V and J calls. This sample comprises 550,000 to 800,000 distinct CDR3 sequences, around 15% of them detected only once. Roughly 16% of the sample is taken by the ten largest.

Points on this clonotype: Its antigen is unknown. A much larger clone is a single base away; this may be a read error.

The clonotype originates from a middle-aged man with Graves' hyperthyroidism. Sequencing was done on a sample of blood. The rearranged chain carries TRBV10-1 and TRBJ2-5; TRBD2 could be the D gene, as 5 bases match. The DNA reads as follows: TGCGCCAGCAGTGAGTCTAAGAGGGCATCCCAGTACTTC. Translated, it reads CASSESKRASQYF.